Detailed here is one T cell receptor beta chain. Under the authors' procedure: Estimation of nucleated cell counts was performed using reference gene primer amplification. Sequencing used immunoSEQ multiplex PCR; TCRdb keeps in-frame clones, though not all of them. Clone size and V and J calls were adopted from that table, with D and trimming inferred from the DNA. This table holds roughly 100,000 clones, around nine tenths found once. The data derive from a study of blood T cell repertoires in COVID-19. Study context: Specimens from acute and convalescent COVID-19 originated in the United States, Italy and Spain. T cells, B-cell-depleted T cells, or PBMCs supplied cDNA or gDNA.

Per the germline V gene, CDR1 is SGHRS and CDR2 is YFSETQ. This CDR3 is built from 13 residues. V was cut by 4 bases and J by 7 bases, with 12 bases left in between. V usage is TRBV5-1 and J usage is TRBJ2-1; D may be TRBD2 (5 bases). The sequence was obtained from a woman aged 45 to 65 in a cohort sampled during active COVID-19. The sequencing sample was made of peripheral blood. CDR3 amino acids: CASSEGPVNEQFF. CDR3 coding DNA: TGCGCCAGCAGCGAGGGCCCAGTTAATGAGCAGTTCTTC.